The present TCR beta chain was sequenced within a study of blood T cell repertoires in COVID-19. CDR3 size: 15 residues. Trimming stripped 3 bases from V and 0 bases from J, with 10 bases between. Germline CDR1 and CDR2: LNHNV and YYDKDF (reference sequence). The protocol was immunoSEQ multiplex PCR, while the TCRdb copy is restricted to in-frame clones and leaves out a portion. The sample contains some 330,000 clones, 85% to 90% of which appear only once. In Cohort 3, a recovered donor had either two negative PCRs, clearance, or symptom resolution. Sequencing used PBMCs or T cells enriched from blood (not recorded which). The chain recombines TRBV15 with TRBJ2-3, with D maybe TRBD2 (5 bases). This sequence originates from a young man who had recovered from COVID-19. The DNA of the CDR3 is TGTGCCACCAGCAGGAGGGCAGCTAGCACAGATACGCAGTATTTT. Amino acid sequence: CATSRRAASTDTQYF.